The 31 T cell receptor beta chains below all came from one sample that was sequenced in a study of blood T cell repertoires in COVID-19. Using immunoSEQ multiplex PCR, the repertoire was profiled, and TCRdb retains in-frame clones only, with some absent. The table has some 250,000 clones, roughly 88% seen once. Sequencing was done on a sample of peripheral blood. These receptors were obtained from a woman aged 25-40 years with acute or convalescent COVID-19.

The chain is built from TRBV27 and TRBJ2-2; 9 nucleotides agree with TRBD1. The V segment lost 5 bases and the J segment 6 bases; nucleotides outside the gene matches: 10. CDR1 and CDR2 (germline): MNHEY, SMNVEV (reference sequence). The length of the CDR3 is 16 residues. The CDR3 region has the DNA TGTGCCAGCAGTGTATACAGGGGGCTTTTCTCCGGGGAGCTGTTTTTT. Protein sequence: CASSVYRGLFSGELFF.

V and J are TRBV4-3 and TRBJ2-3; 7 nucleotides align to TRBD2. There are 18 residues in the CDR3. V trimming: 0 bases; J trimming: 3 bases; junction bases outside the gene matches: 12. Germline assignment: CDR1 LGHNA and CDR2 YSLEER. The CDR3 reads CASSQEGSGMGRTDTQYF. The CDR3 DNA reads TGCGCCAGCAGCCAAGAGGGGAGCGGGATGGGTCGGACAGATACGCAGTATTTT.

This chain connects TRBV12-3 or TRBV12-4 to TRBJ1-5, with D unresolved. The CDR3 covers 13 residues. Trimming cost V 6 bases and J 2 bases, with 8 bases left between them. The CDR3 protein is CASRSLGNQPQHF. The CDR3 nucleotides are TGTGCCAGCAGGTCACTGGGCAATCAGCCCCAGCATTTT.

The J gene is TRBJ2-3, the V gene TRBV5-6, with a tentative D call TRBD2 (6 bases). CDR1 is SGHDT, CDR2 YYEEEE, per germline. V was trimmed by 0 bases and J by 5 bases, leaving 13 bases between them. CDR3 size: 15 residues. Written as DNA, the CDR3 is TGTGCCAGCAGCTTGGCCGGGGGTTGGGTAGATACGCAGTATTTT. This codes for CASSLAGGWVDTQYF.

The V gene is TRBV5-4, the J gene TRBJ2-3, with TRBD1 matching over 7 bases. The CDR3 covers 17 residues. The J segment lost 3 bases and the V segment lost 2 bases, leaving 12 bases of the junction unmatched. The germline CDR1 and CDR2 sequences are SGHNT and YYREEE (reference sequence). The DNA for the CDR3 is TGTGCCAGCAGCTTAGTGGACCAACAGGGGAAAACAGATACGCAGTATTTT. This translates into CASSLVDQQGKTDTQYF. Supplemented by reference TRBV5-4 and TRBJ2-3, the full variable domain reads ETGVTQSPTHLIKTRGQQVTLRCSSQSGHNTVSWYQQALGQGPQFIFQYYREEENGRGNFPPRFSGLQFPNYSSELNVNALELDDSALYLCASSLVDQQGKTDTQYFGPGTRLTVL.

This rearrangement joins TRBV19 to TRBJ1-2; 9 bases match TRBD1. Germline assignment: CDR1 LNHDA and CDR2 SQIVND (reference sequence). The CDR3 runs 17 residues. J gave up 2 bases and V 6 bases, and 13 bases lay outside the gene matches. Written as DNA, the CDR3 is TGTGCCAGTAGCCTAGGGACAGGGTCTTCCTTAAACTATGGCTACACCTTC. This sequence encodes CASSLGTGSSLNYGYTF.

The chain is built from TRBV6-2 or TRBV6-3 and TRBJ2-7; D not certain. CDR3 size: 13 residues. CDR1 and CDR2 from the germline V gene are MNHEY and SVGEGT. The V end lost 6 bases, the J end lost 1 base, and 10 bases lay between the germline ends. The CDR3 here is CASSRSGSYEQYF. The CDR3 nucleotides are TGTGCCAGCAGCAGGTCAGGTTCCTACGAGCAGTACTTC.

The CDR3 loop reads CASSLYGEKLFF. As DNA, the CDR3 is TGTGCCAGCAGCCTGTACGGTGAAAAACTGTTTTTT. V and J are TRBV11-2 and TRBJ1-4; D is undetermined. Germline V gives CDR1 SGHAT, CDR2 FQNNGV. The germline V and J ends were trimmed by 5 bases and 7 bases, with 8 bases remaining between them. This CDR3 spans 12 amino acids.

The gene calls are TRBV19 and TRBJ2-5; TRBD1 agrees at 8 bases. This CDR3 is built from 15 residues. CDR1 is LNHDA, CDR2 SQIVND, per germline (reference sequence). V lost 4 bases and J lost 2; bases outside the gene matches: 6. In DNA, the CDR3 is TGTGCCAGTAGTACGGGACAGGTAACTCAAGAGACCCAGTACTTC. Translation: CASSTGQVTQETQYF.

V is TRBV6-2 or TRBV6-3 and J is TRBJ1-2, with D unclear. V was cut by 5 bases and J by 2 bases, with 9 bases left in between. CDR3 length: 13 amino acids. From germline, CDR1 is MNHEY and CDR2 SVGEGT. CDR3 protein: CASSQTGNYGYTF. The CDR3 region has the DNA TGTGCCAGCAGTCAGACGGGGAACTATGGCTACACCTTC.

In regard to this clone: One end of the junction is discordant with germline, which a read error may explain. V and J are TRBV3-1 (or the pseudogene TRBV3-2) and TRBJ2-7; possible D gene TRBD1, 6 bases. Germline CDR1 reads LGHDT; CDR2 reads YNNKEL (reference sequence). This CDR3 region has 15 residues. CDR3: CASSRGQTQSYEQCF. The CDR3, as DNA: TGTGCCAGCAGCCGAGGACAGACTCAGTCCTACGAGCAGTGCTTC.

The chain employs TRBV11-3 and TRBJ2-2, with D possibly matching TRBD2 (6 bases). There are 13 residues in the CDR3. Deletions cut 7 bases from V and 4 bases from J, with 10 bases between. Germline assignment: CDR1 SGHNT and CDR2 YENEEA. Here the CDR3 DNA reads TGTGCCAGCACCGACGGGAGCACCGGGGAGCTGTTTTTT. Residues: CASTDGSTGELFF. Full variable domain (rest looked up from reference TRBV11-3 and TRBJ2-2): EAGVVQSPRYKIIEKKQPVAFWCNPISGHNTLYWYLQNLGQGPELLIRYENEEAVDDSQLPKDRFSAERLKGVDSTLKIQPAELGDSAVYLCASTDGSTGELFFGEGSRLTVL.

The chain is built from TRBV6-2 or TRBV6-3 and TRBJ2-7; 7 positions match TRBD1. Germline lookup yields CDR1 MNHEY and CDR2 SVGEGT. V was pared by 2 bases and J by 2 bases, with 9 bases of the junction left unmatched. The CDR3 covers 16 residues. The CDR3 loop reads CASSYPAGGLPYEQYF. CDR3 sequence (DNA): TGTGCCAGCAGTTACCCGGCAGGGGGTCTCCCCTACGAGCAGTACTTC.

The chain combines TRBV7-6 with TRBJ1-1; D possibly corresponds to TRBD1 (5 bases). CDR1 is SGHVS and CDR2 is FNYEAQ in the germline V gene. This CDR3 region has 15 residues. The V end lost 2 bases, the J end lost 4 bases, and 14 bases lay between the germline ends. CDR3 sequence reads: CASSLLVGGGTEAFF. The CDR3 region has the DNA TGTGCCAGCAGCTTATTGGTCGGGGGTGGCACTGAAGCTTTCTTT.

The genes are TRBV12-3 or TRBV12-4 and TRBJ2-7, with a weak D call TRBD2 (6 bases). V was shortened by 6 bases and J by 4 bases, with 10 bases between the two germline ends. This CDR3 is 12 amino acids long. The CDR3 DNA sequence: TGTGCCAGCAGCCCAGGGAGGTACGAGCAGTACTTC. Translating gives CASSPGRYEQYF.

This CDR3 reads CASKRRSSYNEQFF. For the CDR3, the DNA is TGTGCCAGCAAACGGAGGTCCTCCTACAATGAGCAGTTCTTC. The genes are TRBV19 and TRBJ2-1, with a tentative D call TRBD2 (5 bases). V was cut by 9 bases and J by 0 bases, with 12 bases left in between. CDR1 LNHDA and CDR2 SQIVND come from the germline V gene (reference sequence). The length of the CDR3 is 14 residues. Full variable domain (missing parts from reference TRBV19 and TRBJ2-1): DGGITQSPKYLFRKEGQNVTLSCEQNLNHDAMYWYRQDPGQGLRLIYYSQIVNDFQKGDIAEGYSVSREKKESFPLTVTSAQKNPTAFYLCASKRRSSYNEQFFGPGTRLTVL.

This chain connects TRBV4-3 to TRBJ2-4; 12 nucleotides line up with TRBD2. The junction had 4 bases not matched to a gene; V was cut back by 0 bases and J by 7 bases. The CDR3 runs 16 residues. Germline V gene sequence: CDR1 LGHNA, CDR2 YSLEER. The CDR3 sequence: CASSQELAGGGNIQYF. The DNA of the CDR3 is TGCGCCAGCAGCCAAGAACTAGCGGGGGGAGGGAACATTCAGTACTTC.

This sequence joins TRBV19 and TRBJ1-6; 9 bases match TRBD1. The CDR3 totals 16 residues. Germline values: CDR1 LNHDA, CDR2 SQIVND (reference sequence). V shed 4 bases and J 9 bases; nucleotides not matched to a gene: 10. CDR3 nucleotide sequence: TGTGCCAGTAGTAACCAGGTAACAGGGGGCCGTTCACCCCTCCACTTT. As protein: CASSNQVTGGRSPLHF.

The chain employs TRBV10-3 and TRBJ1-3; the D gene is possibly TRBD1 (6 bases). The V end lost 6 bases, the J end lost 2 bases, and 8 bases lay between the germline ends. In germline, CDR1 is ENHRY, CDR2 SYGVKD. This CDR3 is 13 amino acids long. The CDR3: CAIRGTTGNTIYF. The CDR3 DNA reads TGTGCCATCAGAGGGACAACTGGAAACACCATATATTTT.

This clone occurred once. The chain combines TRBV30 with TRBJ2-7, with 10 positions matching TRBD2. The junction had 8 bases not matched to a gene; V was cut back by 0 bases and J by 6 bases. Germline CDR1 GTSNPN, CDR2 SVGIG (reference sequence). The CDR3 contains 15 residues. The CDR3 bases are TGTGCCTGGAGTGTTTCGCTAGCGGGAGTTTCCGAGCAGTACTTC. It translates to CAWSVSLAGVSEQYF.

The chain couples TRBV18 to TRBJ1-1; weak D call: TRBD1 (6 bases). The germline V and J ends were trimmed by 3 bases and 4 bases, with 15 bases remaining between them. Germline CDR1 and CDR2: KGHSH and LQKENI. The CDR3 has 15 residues. DNA of the CDR3: TGTGCCAGCTCACCTAAGGACAGTAGAGGCACTGAAGCTTTCTTT. This gives the protein CASSPKDSRGTEAFF.

The chain employs TRBV4-2 and TRBJ1-2, with D maybe TRBD1 (6 bases). CDR3 length equals 16 residues. The germline V and J ends were trimmed by 0 bases and 8 bases, with 19 bases remaining between them. The germline gives CDR1 LGHNA, CDR2 YNFKEQ. CDR3 sequence reads: CASSQDETGLVNGYTF. The CDR3 DNA follows: TGTGCCAGCAGCCAAGACGAGACAGGACTTGTAAACGGCTACACCTTC.

The chain has TRBV20-1 and TRBJ2-3; no reliable D call. The germline CDR1 and CDR2 sequences are DFQATT and SNEGSKA (reference sequence). CDR3 size: 11 residues. V lost 5 bases to trimming and J lost 6 bases, with 9 bases between them. In DNA, the CDR3 is TGCAGTGCTCCGTTTCGGGATACGCAGTATTTT. Encoded protein: CSAPFRDTQYF.

This sequence joins TRBV28 and TRBJ1-4; TRBD1 might be the D (6 bases). Between the trimmed V and J ends, which lost 5 bases and 2 bases, there was a span of 15 bases. This CDR3 contains 16 residues. Germline V gene lookup returns CDR1 MDHEN and CDR2 SYDVKM. CDR3: CASSLNPGVTNEKLFF. CDR3 DNA: TGTGCCAGCAGTCTTAACCCAGGGGTGACTAATGAAAAACTGTTTTTT. The whole variable domain, filled in from reference TRBV28 and TRBJ1-4, reads DVKVTQSSRYLVKRTGEKVFLECVQDMDHENMFWYRQDPGLGLRLIYFSYDVKMKEKGDIPEGYSVSREKKERFSLILESASTNQTSMYLCASSLNPGVTNEKLFFGSGTQLSVL.

The rearrangement joins TRBV7-2 to TRBJ1-3; 7 bases match TRBD1. The CDR3 runs to 16 residues. Losses at the gene ends were 2 bases for V and 2 bases for J; bases not matched to a gene: 6. Per germline, CDR1 SGHTA and CDR2 FQGNSA. The CDR3 spells CASSLITGVAGNTIYF. The DNA of the CDR3 is TGTGCCAGCAGCTTAATTACAGGGGTCGCTGGAAACACCATATATTTT.

The chain couples TRBV6-2 or TRBV6-3 to TRBJ2-7; tentative D call: TRBD1 (6 bases). CDR1 MNHEY and CDR2 SVGEGT come from the germline V gene. V was pared by 4 bases and J by 4 bases, with 11 bases between. The CDR3 length is 13 residues. The CDR3 DNA sequence: TGTGCCAGCAGTTTCCGACAGGTTTACGAGCAGTACTTC. It yields the protein CASSFRQVYEQYF.

CDR3 coding DNA: TGTGCCAGCTCCCCCGGGGACAGGGGTTATACTGAAGCTTTCTTT. The encoded protein is CASSPGDRGYTEAFF. V usage is TRBV18 and J usage is TRBJ1-1; TRBD1 matches at 10 bases. The germline CDR1 and CDR2 sequences are KGHSH and LQKENI. The trim removed 6 bases at V and 5 bases at J, leaving 9 bases unmatched. The CDR3 runs 15 residues.

The V and J genes are TRBV19 and TRBJ2-3; D possibly corresponds to TRBD2 (5 bases). The CDR3 is 14 residues long. The V end lost 5 bases, the J end lost 6 bases, and 15 bases lay between the germline ends. Germline V gene lookup returns CDR1 LNHDA and CDR2 SQIVND (reference sequence). CDR3 protein: CASSLGVLRDTQYF. The CDR3 nucleotides read TGTGCCAGTAGTCTCGGGGTTCTTCGGGATACGCAGTATTTT.

V gene TRBV7-2 combines with J gene TRBJ2-7, with 10 nucleotides matching TRBD1. CDR1 and CDR2 (germline): SGHTA, FQGNSA. The CDR3 runs 17 residues. Losses at the gene ends were 5 bases for V and 1 base for J; bases not matched to a gene: 11. The CDR3 loop reads CASSPRATGGLSYEQYF. CDR3 nucleotide sequence: TGTGCCAGCAGCCCAAGGGCGACAGGGGGCCTTTCCTACGAGCAGTACTTC.

The chain recombines TRBV2 with TRBJ1-5; TRBD1 agrees at 8 bases. Germline CDR1 SNHLY, CDR2 FYNNEI. V shed 7 bases, J shed 6 bases, and the junction held 8 bases outside the gene matches. The CDR3 runs 14 residues. The CDR3 region is CASNSGGTSQPQHF. The CDR3 DNA reads TGTGCCAGCAATTCAGGGGGCACGAGTCAGCCCCAGCATTTT.

V and J are TRBV15 and TRBJ2-1; TRBD2 is a possible D gene (6 bases). V was cut by 0 bases and J by 3 bases, with 18 bases left in between. CDR3 length: 18 amino acids. Germline values: CDR1 LNHNV, CDR2 YYDKDF (reference sequence). The CDR3 DNA reads as TGTGCCACCAGCAGAGAGCTCTACCTAGCGACTAGCTACAATGAGCAGTTCTTC. As protein: CATSRELYLATSYNEQFF.